This T cell receptor (beta chain) was observed in a study of blood T cells in healthy people across ages. Broader study findings: Per million T cells, the diversity of TCR beta decreased roughly linearly as age advanced.

CDR3 size: 14 residues. Trimming shortened V by 3 bases and J by 10 bases, and 16 bases separated the two germline ends. As for this clonotype: As yet, its antigen is unknown.

Per sample, no less than 5.5 micrograms of total RNA were extracted. Using a J-beta primer mix together with a sample-barcoded 5' primer, a second PCR was run for about 7 to 12 cycles. One entry per CDR3 protein results from TCRdb running MiXCR on the 5' RACE reads. The sample yields around 700,000 distinct CDR3 sequences, approximately 25% seen once. These data were also reused for a study on T cells of mothers and their children.

This clonotype was obtained from a boy under 18 in good health. Sequenced sample: blood. The chain is built from TRBV12-3 or TRBV12-4 and TRBJ2-1; D uncertain. The CDR3 loop is CASSFPDMRKEQFF. In nucleotides, the CDR3 is TGTGCCAGCAGTTTCCCCGACATGAGAAAAGAGCAGTTCTTC.